One and the same sample provided the 3 T cell receptor beta chains below, sequenced in a study of T cell changes during pregnancy in multiple sclerosis. Generated by immunoSEQ multiplex PCR, the TCRdb table keeps only in-frame clones and is missing some. The sample comprises 58,000 or so clones, 90% of which are singletons, and around 2.1% rests with the top ten. The sample in question was peripheral blood, obtained in the first trimester of pregnancy. The receptors stem from a female donor in good health, enrolled as a control in a pregnancy study.

The rearrangement links TRBV28 to TRBJ1-5, with 8 positions matching TRBD1. V lost 3 bases and J lost 5; bases outside the gene matches: 15. Germline V CDR1 and CDR2: MDHEN, SYDVKM. The CDR3 has 18 residues. DNA of the CDR3: TGTGCCAGCAGTTTTTTAAAGGTGCGGACAGGGAAAGATCAGCCCCAGCATTTT. It translates to CASSFLKVRTGKDQPQHF.

This sequence joins TRBV18 and TRBJ1-1; 7 nucleotides align to TRBD1. Germline V gives CDR1 KGHSH, CDR2 LQKENI. The CDR3 covers 15 residues. V shed 4 bases, J shed 2 bases, and the junction held 7 bases outside the gene matches. The CDR3 reads CASSRQGGGNTEAFF. The CDR3 DNA follows: TGTGCCAGCTCACGACAGGGAGGCGGAAACACTGAAGCTTTCTTT. The full variable domain, rest sourced from reference TRBV18 and TRBJ1-1, is NAGVMQNPRHLVRRRGQEARLRCSPMKGHSHVYWYRQLPEEGLKFMVYLQKENIIDESGMPKERFSAEFPKEGPSILRIQQVVRGDSAAYFCASSRQGGGNTEAFFGQGTRLTVV.

CDR3 region: CASSDGLVNEQFF. CDR3 DNA sequence: TGTGCCAGCAGCGATGGACTTGTGAATGAGCAGTTCTTC. The chain employs TRBV7-6 and TRBJ2-1; D possibly corresponds to TRBD2 (5 bases). The V gene's germline CDR1 is SGHVS and CDR2 FNYEAQ. The ends were cut back, 5 bases at V and 7 bases at J, with 12 bases in the middle. The CDR3 has 13 amino acids.